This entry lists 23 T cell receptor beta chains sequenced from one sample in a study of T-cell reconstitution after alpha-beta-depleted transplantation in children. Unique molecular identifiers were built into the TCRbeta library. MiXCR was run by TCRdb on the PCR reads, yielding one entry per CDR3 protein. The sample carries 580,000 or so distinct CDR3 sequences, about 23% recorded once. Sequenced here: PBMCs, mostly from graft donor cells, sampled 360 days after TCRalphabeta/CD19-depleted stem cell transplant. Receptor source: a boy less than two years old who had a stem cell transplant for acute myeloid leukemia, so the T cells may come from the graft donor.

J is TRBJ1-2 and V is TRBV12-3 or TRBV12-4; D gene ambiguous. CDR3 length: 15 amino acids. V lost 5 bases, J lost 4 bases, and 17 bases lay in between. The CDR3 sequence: CASSPSLTVFYGYTF. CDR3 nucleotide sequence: TGTGCCAGCAGTCCATCCCTAACAGTTTTCTATGGCTACACCTTC.

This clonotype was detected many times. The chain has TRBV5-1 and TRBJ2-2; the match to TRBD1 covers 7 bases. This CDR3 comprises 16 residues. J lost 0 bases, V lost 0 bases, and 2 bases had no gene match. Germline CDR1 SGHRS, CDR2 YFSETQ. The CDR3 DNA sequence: TGCGCCAGCAGCTTGGCGGGACAGTCGAACACCGGGGAGCTGTTTTTT. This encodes CASSLAGQSNTGELFF.

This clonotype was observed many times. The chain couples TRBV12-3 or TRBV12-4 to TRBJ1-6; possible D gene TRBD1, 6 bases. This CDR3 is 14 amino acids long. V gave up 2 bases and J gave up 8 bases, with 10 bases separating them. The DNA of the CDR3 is TGTGCCAGCAGTTTACAGGGGAGCGATTCACCCCTCCACTTT. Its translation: CASSLQGSDSPLHF.

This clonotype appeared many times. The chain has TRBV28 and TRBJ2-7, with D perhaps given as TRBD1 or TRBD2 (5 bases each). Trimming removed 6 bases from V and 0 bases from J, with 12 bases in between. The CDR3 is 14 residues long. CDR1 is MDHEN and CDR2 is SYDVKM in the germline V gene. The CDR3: CASSLGESSYEQYF. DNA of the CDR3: TGTGCCAGCAGCCTGGGGGAGAGCTCCTACGAGCAGTACTTC.

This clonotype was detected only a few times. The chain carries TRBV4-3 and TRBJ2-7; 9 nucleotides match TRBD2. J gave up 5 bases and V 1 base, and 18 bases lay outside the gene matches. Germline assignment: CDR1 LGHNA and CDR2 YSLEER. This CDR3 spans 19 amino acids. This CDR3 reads CASSQVYSGLAGKGDEQYF. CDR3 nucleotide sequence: TGCGCCAGCAGCCAAGTTTATTCCGGGCTAGCGGGGAAGGGGGACGAGCAGTACTTC.

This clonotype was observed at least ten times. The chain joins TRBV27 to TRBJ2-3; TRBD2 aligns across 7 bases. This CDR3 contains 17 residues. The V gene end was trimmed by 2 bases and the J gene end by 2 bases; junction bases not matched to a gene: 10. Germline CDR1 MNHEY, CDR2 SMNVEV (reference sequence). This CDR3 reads CASSLDGPGLLTDTQYF. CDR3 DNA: TGTGCCAGCAGTTTAGACGGACCGGGACTACTCACAGATACGCAGTATTTT.

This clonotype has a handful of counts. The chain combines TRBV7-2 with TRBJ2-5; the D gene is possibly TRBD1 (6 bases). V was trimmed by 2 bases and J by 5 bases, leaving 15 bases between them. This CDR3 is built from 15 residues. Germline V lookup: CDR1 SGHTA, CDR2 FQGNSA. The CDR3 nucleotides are TGTGCCAGCAGCTTACGTCCAGGGACAAGGGAGACCCAGTACTTC. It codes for CASSLRPGTRETQYF.

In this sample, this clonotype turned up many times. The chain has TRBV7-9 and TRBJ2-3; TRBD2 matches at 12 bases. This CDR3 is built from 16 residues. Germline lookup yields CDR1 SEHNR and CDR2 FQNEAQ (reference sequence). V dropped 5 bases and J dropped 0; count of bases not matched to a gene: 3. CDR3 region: CASSLGLAGSTDTQYF. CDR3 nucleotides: TGTGCCAGCAGCCTTGGACTAGCGGGGAGCACAGATACGCAGTATTTT.

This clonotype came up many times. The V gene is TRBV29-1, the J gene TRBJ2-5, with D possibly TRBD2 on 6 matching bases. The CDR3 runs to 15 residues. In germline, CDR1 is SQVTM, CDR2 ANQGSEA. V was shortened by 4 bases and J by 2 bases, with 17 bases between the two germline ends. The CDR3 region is CSVGFTGDLQETQYF. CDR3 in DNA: TGCAGCGTTGGTTTTACGGGGGACCTGCAAGAGACCCAGTACTTC. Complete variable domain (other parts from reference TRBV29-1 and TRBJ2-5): SAVISQKPSRDICQRGTSLTIQCQVDSQVTMMFWYRQQPGQSLTLIATANQGSEATYESGFVIDKFPISRPNLTFSTLTVSNMSPEDSSIYLCSVGFTGDLQETQYFGPGTRLLVL.

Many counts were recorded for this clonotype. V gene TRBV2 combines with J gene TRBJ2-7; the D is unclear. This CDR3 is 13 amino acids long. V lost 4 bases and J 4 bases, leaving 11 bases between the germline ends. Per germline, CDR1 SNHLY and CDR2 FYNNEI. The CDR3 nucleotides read TGTGCCAGCAGTGTGGTCTTACTTTACGAGCAGTACTTC. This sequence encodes CASSVVLLYEQYF. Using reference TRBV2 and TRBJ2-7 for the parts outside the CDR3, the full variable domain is EPEVTQTPSHQVTQMGQEVILRCVPISNHLYFYWYRQILGQKVEFLVSFYNNEISEKSEIFDDQFSVERPDGSNFTLKIRSTKLEDSAMYFCASSVVLLYEQYFGPGTRLTVT.

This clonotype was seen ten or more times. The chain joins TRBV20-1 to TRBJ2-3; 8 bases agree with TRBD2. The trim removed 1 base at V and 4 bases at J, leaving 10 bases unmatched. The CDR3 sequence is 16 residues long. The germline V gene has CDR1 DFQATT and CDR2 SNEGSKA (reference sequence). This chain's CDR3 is CSARVGGGRSADTQYF. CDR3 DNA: TGCAGTGCTAGAGTTGGCGGGGGGCGTTCGGCAGATACGCAGTATTTT.

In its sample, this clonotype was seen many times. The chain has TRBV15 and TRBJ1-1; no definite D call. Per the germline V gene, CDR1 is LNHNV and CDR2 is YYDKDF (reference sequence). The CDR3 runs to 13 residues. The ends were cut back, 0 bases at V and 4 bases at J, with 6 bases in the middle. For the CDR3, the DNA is TGTGCCACCAGCAGAGATTCCCCCACTGAAGCTTTCTTT. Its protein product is CATSRDSPTEAFF.

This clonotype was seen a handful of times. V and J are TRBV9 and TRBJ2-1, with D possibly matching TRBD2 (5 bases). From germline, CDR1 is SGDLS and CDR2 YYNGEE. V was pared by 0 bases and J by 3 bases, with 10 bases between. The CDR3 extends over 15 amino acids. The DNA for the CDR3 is TGTGCCAGCAGCGTAGCGGGGAATCTCTACAATGAGCAGTTCTTC. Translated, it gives CASSVAGNLYNEQFF.

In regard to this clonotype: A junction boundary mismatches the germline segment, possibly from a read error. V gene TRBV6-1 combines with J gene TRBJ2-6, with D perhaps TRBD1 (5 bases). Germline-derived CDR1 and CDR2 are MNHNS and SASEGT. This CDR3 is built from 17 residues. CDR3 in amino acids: CASSQAPQGPGANVLTF. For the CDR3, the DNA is TGTGCCAGCAGTCAAGCTCCCCAGGGCCCTGGGGCCAACGTCCTGACTTTC.

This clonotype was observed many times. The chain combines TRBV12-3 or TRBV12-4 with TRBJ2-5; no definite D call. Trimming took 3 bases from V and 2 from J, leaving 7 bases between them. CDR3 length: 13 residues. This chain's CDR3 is CASSFERQETQYF. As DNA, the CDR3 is TGTGCCAGCAGTTTTGAACGTCAAGAGACCCAGTACTTC.

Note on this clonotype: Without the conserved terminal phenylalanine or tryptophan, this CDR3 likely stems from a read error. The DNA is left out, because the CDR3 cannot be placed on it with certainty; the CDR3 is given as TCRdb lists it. The CDR3 loop is CASSFEWVTRETQYS. This chain uses TRBV12-1 with TRBJ2-5. TRBV12-1 is a known pseudogene. A total of 15 residues make up the CDR3, ends included.

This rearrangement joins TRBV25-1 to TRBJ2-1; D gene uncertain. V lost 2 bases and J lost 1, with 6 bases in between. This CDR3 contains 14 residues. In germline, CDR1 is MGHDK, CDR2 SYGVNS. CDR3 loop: CASSEGRSYNEQFF. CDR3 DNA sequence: TGTGCCAGCAGTGAAGGAAGGTCCTACAATGAGCAGTTCTTC.

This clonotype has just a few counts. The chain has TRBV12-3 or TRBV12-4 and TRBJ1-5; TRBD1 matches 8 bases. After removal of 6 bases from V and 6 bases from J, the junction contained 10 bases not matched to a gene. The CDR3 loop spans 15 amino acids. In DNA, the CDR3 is TGTGCCAGCAGGGTCGGACAGGGATTCGGTCAGCCCCAGCATTTT. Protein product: CASRVGQGFGQPQHF.

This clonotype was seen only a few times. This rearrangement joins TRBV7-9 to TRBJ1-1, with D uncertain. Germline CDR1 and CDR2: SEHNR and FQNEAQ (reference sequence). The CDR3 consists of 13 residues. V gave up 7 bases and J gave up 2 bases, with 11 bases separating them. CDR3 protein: CASKAGLNTEAFF. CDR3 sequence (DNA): TGTGCCAGCAAGGCAGGACTAAACACTGAAGCTTTCTTT.

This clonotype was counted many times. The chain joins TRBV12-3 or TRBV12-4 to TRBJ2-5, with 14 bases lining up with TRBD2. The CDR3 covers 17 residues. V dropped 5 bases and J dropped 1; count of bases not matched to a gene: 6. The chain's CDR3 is CASSPGLAGGAQETQYF. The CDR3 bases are TGTGCCAGCAGTCCAGGACTAGCGGGGGGAGCCCAAGAGACCCAGTACTTC.

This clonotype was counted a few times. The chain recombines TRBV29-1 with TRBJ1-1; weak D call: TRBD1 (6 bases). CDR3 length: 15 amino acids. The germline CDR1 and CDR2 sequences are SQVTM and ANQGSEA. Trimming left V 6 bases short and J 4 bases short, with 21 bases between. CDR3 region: CSVSLRDKRSTEAFF. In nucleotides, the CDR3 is TGCAGCGTCAGTTTACGGGACAAGAGGTCCACTGAAGCTTTCTTT. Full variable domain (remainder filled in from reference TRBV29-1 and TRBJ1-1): SAVISQKPSRDICQRGTSLTIQCQVDSQVTMMFWYRQQPGQSLTLIATANQGSEATYESGFVIDKFPISRPNLTFSTLTVSNMSPEDSSIYLCSVSLRDKRSTEAFFGQGTRLTVV.

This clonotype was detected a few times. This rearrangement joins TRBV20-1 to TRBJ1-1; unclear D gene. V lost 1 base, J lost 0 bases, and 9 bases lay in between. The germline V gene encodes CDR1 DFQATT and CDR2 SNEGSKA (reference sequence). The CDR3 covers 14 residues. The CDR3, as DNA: TGCAGTGCTAGAGTCAAGGCCATGAACACTGAAGCTTTCTTT. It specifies CSARVKAMNTEAFF.

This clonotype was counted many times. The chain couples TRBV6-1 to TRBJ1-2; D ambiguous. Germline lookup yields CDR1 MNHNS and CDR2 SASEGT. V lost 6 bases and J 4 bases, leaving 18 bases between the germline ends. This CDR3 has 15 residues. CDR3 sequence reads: CASRLKPDPPYGYTF. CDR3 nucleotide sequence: TGTGCCAGCAGACTCAAGCCTGACCCTCCCTATGGCTACACCTTC.